Listed here are 19 T cell receptor beta chains from one sample, sequenced in a study of blood T cell repertoires in COVID-19. Only in-frame clones appear in the TCRdb table, and some are missing; sequencing was by immunoSEQ multiplex PCR. The sample yields 120,000 or so clones, around four fifths seen once. Sample: peripheral blood. These receptors originate from a human donor in a cohort sampled during active COVID-19.

The chain joins TRBV5-1 to TRBJ2-5; D unclear. The CDR3 spans 13 residues. Looked up from germline, CDR1 is SGHRS and CDR2 is YFSETQ. The ends were cut back, 4 bases at V and 2 bases at J, with 9 bases in the middle. The CDR3 DNA reads TGCGCCAGCAGCCCGCGGTTGCAAGAGACCCAGTACTTC. Protein sequence: CASSPRLQETQYF.

V usage is TRBV24-1 and J usage is TRBJ1-2; D gene unclear. The CDR3 is made up of 14 amino acids. The V gene's germline CDR1 is KGHDR and CDR2 SFDVKD. Trimming left V 2 bases short and J 4 bases short, with 10 bases between. The DNA for the CDR3 is TGTGCCACCAGTGATTCCCAGGTTTTCTATGGCTACACCTTC. Its translation is CATSDSQVFYGYTF.

The chain employs TRBV5-1 and TRBJ2-5; 10 bases fit TRBD1. After removal of 4 bases from V and 5 bases from J, the junction contained 5 bases not matched to a gene. This CDR3 has 14 amino acids. Looked up from germline, CDR1 is SGHRS and CDR2 is YFSETQ. In DNA, the CDR3 is TGCGCCAGCAGCCGACAGGGGGCTGGGGAGACCCAGTACTTC. Translated: CASSRQGAGETQYF.

The rearrangement links TRBV7-2 to TRBJ1-3, with D unclear. The CDR3 spans 14 residues. Trimming left V 6 bases short and J 0 bases short, with 9 bases between. Germline values: CDR1 SGHTA, CDR2 FQGNSA. Here the CDR3 reads CASSYSSSGNTIYF. For the CDR3, the DNA is TGTGCCAGCAGTTATAGTAGCTCTGGAAACACCATATATTTT.

Here the CDR3 DNA reads TGTGCCAGCAGTGCAGGAGGTAGCAATCAGCCCCAGCATTTT. It translates to CASSAGGSNQPQHF. The chain joins TRBV28 to TRBJ1-5; D not resolved. Germline V gene sequence: CDR1 MDHEN, CDR2 SYDVKM. This CDR3 comprises 14 residues. V was trimmed by 5 bases and J by 0 bases, leaving 8 bases between them.

In its sample, this clone was seen a few times. V gene TRBV6-5 combines with J gene TRBJ1-4; D perhaps matches TRBD1 (6 bases). This CDR3 contains 14 residues. From germline, CDR1 is MNHEY and CDR2 SVGAGI. V lost 6 bases and J 6 bases, leaving 14 bases between the germline ends. CDR3 nucleotides: TGTGCCAGCAGGGAGCGGGGGGCGTATGAAAAACTGTTTTTT. Translation gives CASRERGAYEKLFF.

This clone came up a few times. The chain combines TRBV9 with TRBJ1-2; 7 bases agree with TRBD1. The CDR3 length is 14 residues. Trimming took 2 bases from V and 7 from J; bases not matched to a gene: 8. Germline CDR1 SGDLS, CDR2 YYNGEE. The CDR3 is CASSVKPGTAGYTF. The CDR3, as DNA: TGTGCCAGCAGCGTTAAACCGGGGACAGCTGGCTACACCTTC. Combining the CDR3 with reference TRBV9 and TRBJ1-2 gives the whole variable domain DSGVTQTPKHLITATGQRVTLRCSPRSGDLSVYWYQQSLDQGLQFLIQYYNGEERAKGNILERFSAQQFPDLHSELNLSSLELGDSALYFCASSVKPGTAGYTFGSGTRLTVV.

This clone is a singleton in its sample. Other DNA sequences in this specimen translate into the identical CDR3. The rearrangement joins TRBV28 to TRBJ2-3; D remains ambiguous. V dropped 4 bases and J dropped 5 bases, with 7 bases sitting between them. Germline lookup yields CDR1 MDHEN and CDR2 SYDVKM. The CDR3 runs to 12 residues. The CDR3 region is CASSSYRDTQYF. The DNA of the CDR3 is TGTGCCAGCAGTTCCTATAGAGATACGCAGTATTTT.

This chain joins TRBV20-1 and TRBJ2-1, with TRBD2 as a possible D gene (6 bases). The CDR3 covers 13 residues. Germline CDR1 and CDR2: DFQATT and SNEGSKA (reference sequence). The V end lost 3 bases, the J end lost 5 bases, and 11 bases lay between the germline ends. CDR3 protein: CSASSLANNEQFF. CDR3 DNA sequence: TGCAGTGCTAGTAGTCTAGCGAACAATGAGCAGTTCTTC.

The chain combines TRBV6-5 with TRBJ1-2, with D perhaps matching TRBD1 (5 bases). The V gene's germline CDR1 is MNHEY and CDR2 SVGAGI. The CDR3 loop spans 13 amino acids. V lost 10 bases, J lost 4 bases, and 16 bases lay in between. The CDR3 reads CATLPQVGYGYTF. The CDR3 coding sequence is TGTGCCACCCTACCACAGGTCGGCTATGGCTACACCTTC.

The V call is TRBV7-9, the J call TRBJ1-2, with D perhaps matching TRBD1 (5 bases). Trimming left V 5 bases short and J 4 bases short, with 20 bases between. The CDR3 is 16 residues long. Germline loops: CDR1 SEHNR, CDR2 FQNEAQ (reference sequence). The CDR3, as DNA: TGTGCCAGCAGCCCTAGACCCGTGACAGACTCCTATGGCTACACCTTC. Amino acid sequence: CASSPRPVTDSYGYTF. The full variable domain, rest sourced from reference TRBV7-9 and TRBJ1-2, is DTGVSQNPRHKITKRGQNVTFRCDPISEHNRLYWYRQTLGQGPEFLTYFQNEAQLEKSRLLSDRFSAERPKGSFSTLEIQRTEQGDSAMYLCASSPRPVTDSYGYTFGSGTRLTVV.

The chain employs TRBV18 and TRBJ1-6, with D perhaps TRBD1 (5 bases). Germline V gives CDR1 KGHSH, CDR2 LQKENI. The CDR3 length is 15 residues. Trimming removed 6 bases from V and 10 bases from J, with 19 bases in between. For the CDR3, the DNA is TGTGCCAGCTCCCCCTTCGGGGACTCTTACTCACCCCTCCACTTT. It encodes CASSPFGDSYSPLHF.

V is TRBV6-2 or TRBV6-3 and J is TRBJ2-2; D might be TRBD1 (6 bases). Trimming removed 6 bases at V and 0 bases at J, with 8 bases between. The CDR3 runs 14 residues. Germline loops: CDR1 MNHEY, CDR2 SVGEGT. CDR3 nucleotides: TGTGCCAGCAGCCAGGGGTCGAACACCGGGGAGCTGTTTTTT. It yields the protein CASSQGSNTGELFF.

This chain's CDR3 is CASNDLAGPQETQYF. CDR3 sequence (DNA): TGTGCCAGCAACGATCTAGCGGGCCCCCAAGAGACCCAGTACTTC. The chain uses TRBV6-5 and TRBJ2-5, with 8 bases identical to TRBD2. Germline CDR1 reads MNHEY; CDR2 reads SVGAGI. The CDR3 is 15 amino acids. V trimming: 7 bases; J trimming: 1 base; junction bases outside the gene matches: 8.

The V call is TRBV5-4, the J call TRBJ2-3; the match to TRBD2 covers 15 bases. Germline-derived CDR1 and CDR2 are SGHNT and YYREEE (reference sequence). After removal of 4 bases from V and 0 bases from J, the junction contained 6 bases not matched to a gene. The CDR3 has 18 amino acids. CDR3 bases: TGTGCCAGCAGCACGGGACTAGCGGGAGGAGCTAGCACAGATACGCAGTATTTT. It specifies CASSTGLAGGASTDTQYF.

J is TRBJ2-5 and V is TRBV27; 10 bases agree with TRBD1. The CDR3 length is 15 residues. The germline V gene has CDR1 MNHEY and CDR2 SMNVEV (reference sequence). With V trimmed by 2 bases and J by 5 bases, 5 bases remained unmatched. In DNA, the CDR3 is TGTGCCAGCAGTTTAAAGGGACAGGGGTGGGAGACCCAGTACTTC. This encodes CASSLKGQGWETQYF.

The rearrangement joins TRBV11-3 to TRBJ2-5; TRBD2 might be the D (6 bases). The CDR3 spans 16 residues. V was pared by 5 bases and J by 1 base, with 17 bases between. CDR1 and CDR2 (germline): SGHNT, YENEEA. The CDR3 loop reads CASSQPTAGGQETQYF. DNA for the CDR3: TGTGCCAGCAGCCAACCGACAGCCGGGGGCCAAGAGACCCAGTACTTC.

The gene calls are TRBV11-2 and TRBJ2-5, with 8 nucleotides matching TRBD2. Looked up from germline, CDR1 is SGHAT and CDR2 is FQNNGV. V trimming: 5 bases; J trimming: 1 base; junction bases outside the gene matches: 12. The CDR3 totals 17 residues. The CDR3 sequence is CASSPRATSGPQETQYF. The DNA for the CDR3 is TGTGCCAGCAGCCCCCGGGCCACTAGCGGACCCCAAGAGACCCAGTACTTC. The full variable domain, with the rest looked up from reference TRBV11-2 and TRBJ2-5, is EAGVAQSPRYKIIEKRQSVAFWCNPISGHATLYWYQQILGQGPKLLIQFQNNGVVDDSQLPKDRFSAERLKGVDSTLKIQPAKLEDSAVYLCASSPRATSGPQETQYFGPGTRLLVL.

V is TRBV28 and J is TRBJ1-4, with D maybe TRBD1 (5 bases). Per germline, CDR1 MDHEN and CDR2 SYDVKM. Trimming removed 8 bases from V and 3 bases from J, with 13 bases in between. The length of the CDR3 is 14 residues. CDR3 nucleotides: TGTGCCAGCGGATCGGGGGGGGCTAATGAAAAACTGTTTTTT. Translation gives CASGSGGANEKLFF.